This section outlines one TCR beta chain sequence together with its context. Its specificity is unknown. This specimen belongs to a study of blood T cells in healthy people across ages. Study-level results: A roughly linear age-dependent decrease characterized TCR beta diversity per million T cells. Long-lived donors had more naive CD4+ cells and higher diversity than aged donors.

Primers used in a second PCR of about 6 to 11 cycles were a sample-barcoded 5' primer and a J-beta primer mix. TCRdb re-called the 5' RACE reads with MiXCR, one entry per CDR3 protein. This sample has about a million distinct CDR3 sequences, with 45% to 60% found just once. The sample providers were healthy Caucasian people from Russia, aged about 6 to 95. The TCR originated in a woman between 55 and 75 years old in good health. The sequenced material came from blood.

The CDR3: CASSSTGDMGETQYF. CDR3 coding DNA: TGTGCCAGTAGTAGCACAGGGGACATGGGAGAGACCCAGTACTTC. This sequence joins TRBV19 and TRBJ2-5, with 7 positions matching TRBD1. The CDR3 has 15 residues. V lost 4 bases to trimming and J lost 4 bases; unmatched junction nucleotides: 9. Germline assignment: CDR1 LNHDA and CDR2 SQIVND (reference sequence).